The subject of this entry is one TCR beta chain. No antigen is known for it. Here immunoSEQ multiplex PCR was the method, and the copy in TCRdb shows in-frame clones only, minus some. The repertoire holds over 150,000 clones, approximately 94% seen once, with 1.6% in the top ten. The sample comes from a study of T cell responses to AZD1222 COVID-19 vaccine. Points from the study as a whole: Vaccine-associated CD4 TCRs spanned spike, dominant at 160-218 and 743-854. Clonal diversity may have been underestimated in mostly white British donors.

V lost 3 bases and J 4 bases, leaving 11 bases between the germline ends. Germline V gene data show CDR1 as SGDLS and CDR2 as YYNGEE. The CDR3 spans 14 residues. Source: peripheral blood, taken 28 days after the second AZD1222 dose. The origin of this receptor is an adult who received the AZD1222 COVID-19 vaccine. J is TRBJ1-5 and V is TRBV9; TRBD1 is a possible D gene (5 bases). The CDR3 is CASSAGGVNQPQHF. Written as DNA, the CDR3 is TGTGCCAGCAGCGCCGGAGGGGTAAATCAGCCCCAGCATTTT.